The 30 T cell receptor beta chains reported below all come from one sample, sequenced in a study of blood T cell repertoires in COVID-19. Sequencing was performed with immunoSEQ multiplex PCR; in TCRdb, only in-frame clones are kept and a portion is missing. The sample includes about 110,000 clones, about three quarters of them seen just once. Sequencing was performed on peripheral blood. The receptors here all came from a man older than 75 with COVID-19, enrolled during active disease.

The V call is TRBV7-2, the J call TRBJ2-1; TRBD2 aligns across 7 bases. J gave up 8 bases and V 7 bases, and 8 bases lay outside the gene matches. The V gene's germline CDR1 is SGHTA and CDR2 FQGNSA. This CDR3 has 13 residues. The CDR3 DNA follows: TGTGCCAGCAACCACGCGGGAGTCTATGAGCAGTTCTTC. Amino acid sequence: CASNHAGVYEQFF.

V is TRBV11-2 and J is TRBJ1-6, with a possible D match to TRBD1 (6 bases). The ends were cut back, 5 bases at V and 6 bases at J, with 14 bases in the middle. CDR3 length: 15 amino acids. Germline CDR1 is SGHAT and CDR2 is FQNNGV. CDR3 nucleotides: TGTGCCAGCAGCACAGAGACAGGCCGTAATTCACCCCTCCACTTT. Its translation is CASSTETGRNSPLHF.

J is TRBJ1-5 and V is TRBV5-7; 8 bases match TRBD1. TRBV5-7 is labeled an ORF, and its function is uncertain. The CDR3 contains 15 residues. J lost 4 bases, V lost 3 bases, and 6 bases had no gene match. CDR3 nucleotide sequence: TGTGCCAGCAGCTCGGACAGGGATAATAATCAGCCCCAGCATTTT. Translated: CASSSDRDNNQPQHF.

The genes are TRBV28 and TRBJ1-2, with 7 bases identical to TRBD1. The CDR3 totals 14 residues. V dropped 5 bases and J dropped 4; count of bases not matched to a gene: 7. Germline V gene sequence: CDR1 MDHEN, CDR2 SYDVKM. The CDR3 coding sequence is TGTGCCAGCAGTCCCCCGGGACAGATCTATGGCTACACCTTC. This codes for CASSPPGQIYGYTF.

The rearrangement links TRBV6-1 to TRBJ2-7; D might be TRBD2 (5 bases). Germline V CDR1 and CDR2: MNHNS, SASEGT. The CDR3 has 15 amino acids. V shed 2 bases and J shed 6 bases, with 17 bases lying between them. CDR3 protein: CASSESGLLIPEQYF. The CDR3 bases are TGTGCCAGCAGTGAATCCGGACTTCTTATCCCCGAGCAGTACTTC.

Of note for this clone: The sample has other DNA sequences that encode this CDR3 too. The gene calls are TRBV18 and TRBJ2-2; 7 nucleotides match TRBD1. CDR3 length: 14 residues. J was trimmed by 4 bases and V by 6 bases; bases with no gene match: 5. Germline values: CDR1 KGHSH, CDR2 LQKENI. The DNA of the CDR3 is TGTGCCAGCTCGCCGGGACAGACCACCGGGGAGCTGTTTTTT. Translated: CASSPGQTTGELFF.

The CDR3 DNA reads as TGCAGCGTTGAGGCGGCAGCCCAGGGATACGAGCAGTACTTC. It is translated as CSVEAAAQGYEQYF. The rearrangement links TRBV29-1 to TRBJ2-7; a weak D match, TRBD1 (5 bases). CDR3 length: 14 amino acids. V was trimmed by 3 bases and J by 4 bases, leaving 16 bases between them. CDR1 SQVTM and CDR2 ANQGSEA come from the germline V gene.

The chain joins TRBV28 to TRBJ2-5, with D hard to call. The V gene lost 2 bases and the J gene lost 1 base, with 8 bases spanning the gap. The CDR3 extends over 14 amino acids. CDR1 and CDR2 (germline): MDHEN, SYDVKM. CDR3 nucleotides: TGTGCCAGCAGTTTAGCGGAGCCCCAAGAGACCCAGTACTTC. Protein: CASSLAEPQETQYF.

The DNA for the CDR3 is TGTGCCAGCAGCTCAGCAGACAGGGATCTCGAGCAGTACTTC. It encodes CASSSADRDLEQYF. This rearrangement joins TRBV7-9 to TRBJ2-7; 7 bases are a match to TRBD1. Germline V CDR1 and CDR2: SEHNR, FQNEAQ (reference sequence). The CDR3 is 14 residues long. V dropped 4 bases and J dropped 6; count of bases not matched to a gene: 9.

The chain joins TRBV3-1 (or the pseudogene TRBV3-2) to TRBJ2-3, with D hard to call. The CDR3 has 15 amino acids. Trimming removed 1 base from V and 4 bases from J, with 12 bases in between. Germline V gene sequence: CDR1 LGHDT, CDR2 YNNKEL (reference sequence). The CDR3 coding sequence is TGTGCCAGCAGCCAAGTAACGTCCGGTGCAGATACGCAGTATTTT. Translating gives CASSQVTSGADTQYF.

Many counts were recorded for this clone. This rearrangement joins TRBV9 to TRBJ2-7; D remains ambiguous. V lost 0 bases to trimming and J lost 0 bases, with 7 bases between them. This CDR3 comprises 14 residues. In germline, CDR1 is SGDLS, CDR2 YYNGEE. This CDR3 reads CASSVGRNSYEQYF. The CDR3, as DNA: TGTGCCAGCAGCGTAGGCAGAAACTCCTACGAGCAGTACTTC.

The V call is TRBV21-1, the J call TRBJ2-3; TRBD2 is the table's D call, not checked against the DNA. TRBV21-1 is assigned pseudogene status. CDR3 length: 14 residues. CDR3 nucleotide sequence: TGTGCCAGCACCCCGACCCCGGGGGCAGATACGCAGTATTTT. As protein: CASTPTPGADTQYF.

J is TRBJ1-3 and V is TRBV9; D is unclear. The germline V gene encodes CDR1 SGDLS and CDR2 YYNGEE. The CDR3 spans 14 residues. The V and J ends lost 0 bases and 4 bases respectively, with 8 bases between them. CDR3 amino acids: CASSVGQRGNTIYF. DNA for the CDR3: TGTGCCAGCAGCGTAGGCCAACGGGGAAACACCATATATTTT.

The gene calls are TRBV20-1 and TRBJ1-5, with a tentative D call TRBD1 (6 bases). Germline CDR1 DFQATT, CDR2 SNEGSKA (reference sequence). The V gene lost 3 bases and the J gene lost 7 bases, with 13 bases spanning the gap. This CDR3 has 13 residues. The CDR3 loop reads CSASAGEGQPQHF. The CDR3 region has the DNA TGCAGTGCTAGTGCAGGGGAGGGACAGCCCCAGCATTTT.

This sequence joins TRBV7-8 and TRBJ1-6; no clear D gene. CDR1 and CDR2 (germline): SGHVS, FQNEAQ. Trimming pared 3 bases from V and 3 bases from J, leaving 6 bases between. The CDR3 totals 14 residues. The CDR3 here is CASSLAHYNSPLHF. DNA for the CDR3: TGTGCCAGCAGCTTGGCCCACTATAATTCACCCCTCCACTTT.

This clone has just a few counts. This chain connects TRBV2 to TRBJ2-3; D remains ambiguous. V gave up 5 bases and J gave up 5 bases, with 5 bases separating them. The CDR3 contains 11 residues. Germline CDR1 and CDR2: SNHLY and FYNNEI. The DNA for the CDR3 is TGTGCCAGCAGTATACTAGATACGCAGTATTTT. Amino acid sequence: CASSILDTQYF. Combining the CDR3 with reference TRBV2 and TRBJ2-3 gives the whole variable domain EPEVTQTPSHQVTQMGQEVILRCVPISNHLYFYWYRQILGQKVEFLVSFYNNEISEKSEIFDDQFSVERPDGSNFTLKIRSTKLEDSAMYFCASSILDTQYFGPGTRLTVL.

This chain joins TRBV29-1 and TRBJ1-1; a possible D gene is TRBD1 (5 bases). V was trimmed by 8 bases and J by 6 bases, leaving 16 bases between them. Germline lookup yields CDR1 SQVTM and CDR2 ANQGSEA. This CDR3 comprises 12 residues. CDR3 sequence (DNA): TGCAGCTCCTTAGGGGAAGGAGCTGAAGCTTTCTTT. It codes for CSSLGEGAEAFF.

V gene TRBV2 combines with J gene TRBJ1-2, with a weak D call TRBD1 (6 bases). The CDR3 sequence is 16 residues long. Germline V lookup: CDR1 SNHLY, CDR2 FYNNEI. V shed 2 bases and J shed 8 bases, with 21 bases lying between them. Here the CDR3 DNA reads TGTGCCAGCAGTGAATGGGGGGGGGCCCCCCTCGAGGGCTACACCTTC. Its translation is CASSEWGGAPLEGYTF.

The chain recombines TRBV7-8 with TRBJ1-5; TRBD1 aligns across 9 bases. Trimming cost V 8 bases and J 2 bases; bases outside gene matches: 7. Per the germline V gene, CDR1 is SGHVS and CDR2 is FQNEAQ. This CDR3 comprises 15 residues. CDR3 DNA sequence: TGTGCCAGCGAGGGGACAGGGTTTGGCAATCAGCCCCAGCATTTT. It yields the protein CASEGTGFGNQPQHF.

The chain links TRBV11-1 to TRBJ2-5, with D possibly TRBD2 on 6 matching bases. Trimming cost V 5 bases and J 7 bases, with 14 bases left between them. The CDR3 runs 13 residues. CDR1 SGHAT and CDR2 FQDESV come from the germline V gene (reference sequence). The CDR3 DNA reads TGTGCCAGCAGCAGCTGGAGGGTTCCGACCCAGTACTTC. This codes for CASSSWRVPTQYF.

This rearrangement joins TRBV6-6 to TRBJ1-6; weak D call: TRBD1 (6 bases). Trimming shortened V by 6 bases and J by 5 bases, and 14 bases separated the two germline ends. Germline CDR1 is MNHNY and CDR2 is SVGAGI (reference sequence). CDR3 length equals 15 residues. CDR3 sequence (DNA): TGTGCCAGCAGCATCCGGGACACCGATAATTCACCCCTCCACTTT. Residues: CASSIRDTDNSPLHF.

This chain uses TRBV25-1 with TRBJ2-3; the match to TRBD2 covers 10 bases. CDR1 is MGHDK and CDR2 is SYGVNS in the germline V gene. The junction had 11 bases not matched to a gene; V was cut back by 4 bases and J by 7 bases. This CDR3 comprises 16 residues. In nucleotides, the CDR3 is TGTGCCAGCAGTGGAGGGGCTAGCGGGAGAATAAATACGCAGTATTTT. This codes for CASSGGASGRINTQYF.

The sample holds a few counts of this clone. CDR3 DNA sequence: TGTGCCAGCAGTTTAGGGCAGGAGAACACTGAAGCTTTCTTT. Residues: CASSLGQENTEAFF. The chain recombines TRBV28 with TRBJ1-1; no definite D call. Germline V CDR1 and CDR2: MDHEN, SYDVKM. This CDR3 comprises 14 residues. Trimming took off 2 bases at V and 1 base at J, with 8 bases between the two ends.

This rearrangement joins TRBV28 to TRBJ1-2; 7 bases map to TRBD1. From germline, CDR1 is MDHEN and CDR2 SYDVKM. This CDR3 comprises 13 residues. J was trimmed by 4 bases and V by 5 bases; bases with no gene match: 4. The CDR3 region is CASSTTGFYGYTF. The CDR3 DNA reads TGTGCCAGCAGTACGACAGGGTTCTATGGCTACACCTTC.

The chain links TRBV4-1 to TRBJ2-3; the D is unclear. V was trimmed by 0 bases and J by 5 bases, leaving 6 bases between them. Germline CDR1 MGHRA, CDR2 YSYEKL. The CDR3 sequence is 13 residues long. The CDR3 DNA sequence: TGCGCCAGCAGCCAAGATACTGGAGATACGCAGTATTTT. Protein sequence: CASSQDTGDTQYF.

V usage is TRBV30 and J usage is TRBJ1-6, with 7 bases identical to TRBD1. Germline V lookup: CDR1 GTSNPN, CDR2 SVGIG (reference sequence). Germline trimming cut 3 bases from V and 6 bases from J; bases unmatched to any gene: 11. There are 16 residues in the CDR3. The chain's CDR3 is CAWSIQGRAPNSPLHF. The DNA for the CDR3 is TGTGCCTGGAGCATACAGGGGCGAGCTCCTAATTCACCCCTCCACTTT.

As for this clone: This same CDR3 is encoded by further DNA sequences in the sample. This chain uses TRBV5-1 with TRBJ1-5; D not certain. Germline CDR1 is SGHRS and CDR2 is YFSETQ. Deletions cut 0 bases from V and 5 bases from J, with 6 bases between. The CDR3 loop spans 13 amino acids. The CDR3 region has the DNA TGCGCCAGCAGCTTGGCGGGAGATCAGCCCCAGCATTTT. Translation gives CASSLAGDQPQHF.

This clone was counted only a few times. The rearrangement joins TRBV7-9 to TRBJ1-5; 9 bases match TRBD1. This CDR3 region has 15 residues. V was clipped by 1 base and J by 7 bases; unmatched bases: 5. The germline V gene has CDR1 SEHNR and CDR2 FQNEAQ (reference sequence). The CDR3 protein is CASSLGDRASQPQHF. In nucleotides, the CDR3 is TGTGCCAGCAGCTTAGGGGACAGGGCGAGCCAGCCCCAGCATTTT. The whole variable domain, remainder taken from reference TRBV7-9 and TRBJ1-5, is DTGVSQNPRHKITKRGQNVTFRCDPISEHNRLYWYRQTLGQGPEFLTYFQNEAQLEKSRLLSDRFSAERPKGSFSTLEIQRTEQGDSAMYLCASSLGDRASQPQHFGDGTRLSIL.

The chain links TRBV4-2 to TRBJ1-1, with a tentative D call TRBD1 (6 bases). Trimming took 1 base from V and 5 from J, leaving 11 bases between them. CDR3 length: 14 residues. The germline V gene has CDR1 LGHNA and CDR2 YNFKEQ. In DNA, the CDR3 is TGTGCCAGCAGCCAAGGTTCTACAGGGACTGAAGCTTTCTTT. This gives the protein CASSQGSTGTEAFF.

This clone has more than one count but fewer than ten. This chain joins TRBV6-2 or TRBV6-3 and TRBJ1-1; tentatively, D is TRBD1 (5 bases). The CDR3 is 13 residues long. Trimming shortened V by 3 bases and J by 6 bases, and 11 bases separated the two germline ends. CDR1 is MNHEY and CDR2 is SVGEGT in the germline V gene. In DNA form, the CDR3 reads TGTGCCAGCAGTTATAGCGGGGGGGCTGAAGCTTTCTTT. The encoded protein is CASSYSGGAEAFF.